The clone carrying this T cell receptor beta chain was seen many times. The antigen is unknown. This record comes from a study of neurological immune-mediated disorders. Overall study findings and caveats: The study phylogenetically grouped the repertoires of 18 of 34 multiple sclerosis patients into one related-CDR3 cluster, a possible signature.

Each CDR3 protein is one row after TCRdb ran MiXCR on the 5' RACE reads. The data show about 80,000 distinct CDR3 sequences, around 6% seen once. Germline V gene lookup returns CDR1 SNHLY and CDR2 FYNNEI. The ends were cut back, 11 bases at V and 4 bases at J, with 17 bases in the middle. The CDR3 is 13 amino acids. The time point was: longitudinal time-point 2. This chain joins TRBV2 and TRBJ2-5; maybe TRBD1 (7 bases). This TCR was recovered from a woman in her fifties or sixties with multiple sclerosis. The sample was PBMCs. The CDR3 region has the DNA TGTGCCCCCCGGGCAGGGGGAGGAGAGACCCAGTACTTC. This codes for CAPRAGGGETQYF. Together with reference TRBV2 and TRBJ2-5, the CDR3 gives the full variable domain: EPEVTQTPSHQVTQMGQEVILRCVPISNHLYFYWYRQILGQKVEFLVSFYNNEISEKSEIFDDQFSVERPDGSNFTLKIRSTKLEDSAMYFCAPRAGGGETQYFGPGTRLLVL.